These T cell receptor beta chains were read from a single sample in a study of identifying expanded T cells in peripheral blood. Clones were sequenced by immunoSEQ multiplex PCR, and TCRdb holds only the in-frame ones, with some missing. The sample includes some 100,000 clones, 88% of them seen just once. Sequencing used blood. These receptor sequences come from a person aged 18 to 70 in good health. The CDR3 runs from the conserved cysteine through the conserved F or W. Fields, in order: V gene, J gene, CDR3 protein.

>TRBV18|TRBJ2-7
CASSQDPRDRTYEQYF
>TRBV5-6|TRBJ1-1
CASSEGDRGREAFF
>TRBV2|TRBJ1-1
CASSDGVRGRTEAFF
>TRBV30|TRBJ1-1
CAWSVHGNTEAFF
>TRBV18|TRBJ1-2
CASSSYTGYGYTF
>TRBV20-1|TRBJ1-1
CSARRSEAFF
>TRBV4-1|TRBJ1-3
CASSQEPGNTIYF
>TRBV7-2|TRBJ2-7
CASSFPPYEQYF
>TRBV19|TRBJ2-3
CASTEGRHRSTDTQYF
>TRBV30|TRBJ1-4
CAWSPESRADEKLFF
>TRBV13|TRBJ2-5
CASSYSGTGYWETQYF
>TRBV20-1|TRBJ1-1
CSVTGKGTFF
>TRBV7-9|TRBJ1-2
CASSLGGRTGLRGNYGYTF
>TRBV4-1|TRBJ1-2
CASSQEGQGLGYTF
>TRBV15|TRBJ1-4
CATSRESRPGRWGNEKLFF
>TRBV5-4|TRBJ1-4
CASSRTGGYTNEKLFF
>TRBV19|TRBJ1-2
CASSSGDGSNYGYTF
>TRBV5-1|TRBJ1-1
CASSFAENTEAFF
>TRBV27|TRBJ1-2
CASGPKTGLVGYTF
>TRBV2|TRBJ2-5
CASRPTSGQETQYF
>TRBV13|TRBJ1-2
CASSLGQANYGYTF
>TRBV5-1|TRBJ1-1
CASSSTGNTEAFF
>TRBV5-8|TRBJ2-2
CASSPGQTHTGELFF
>TRBV30|TRBJ1-1
CAWSVGSITRNTEAFF
>TRBV2|TRBJ1-6
CASSATGTANNSPLHF
>TRBV5-5|TRBJ2-3
CASSQELAGGPTDTQYF
>TRBV9|TRBJ1-2
CASSVDTGSLGYTF
>TRBV4-1|TRBJ1-1
CASSQTGLGTGFF
>TRBV7-9|TRBJ1-1
CASSLVLIGATEAFF
>TRBV7-9|TRBJ1-4
CASSIAPAENEKLFF